The subject of this entry is one T cell receptor (beta chain). Its target is not known. The junction departs from germline at one end; a sequencing error may be responsible. This entry comes from a study of identical twins. Overall study findings and caveats: There is a chance that invariant MAIT and iNKT cells partially muddied zero-insertion analyses.

The CDR3 consists of 12 residues. The germline V gene encodes CDR1 SNHLY and CDR2 FYNNEI. TCRdb called the 5' RACE reads again in MiXCR, with one record for every CDR3 protein. The sample has 1.5 million or so distinct CDR3 sequences; roughly a third are singletons. The sequence derives from a newborn girl in good health. Material for sequencing was cord blood. The chain has TRBV2 and TRBJ2-3; D might be TRBD2 (6 bases). The CDR3, as DNA: TGTGCCGGCAGTGAACGAGCGGGCCCGCAGTATTTT. This gives the protein CAGSERAGPQYF.